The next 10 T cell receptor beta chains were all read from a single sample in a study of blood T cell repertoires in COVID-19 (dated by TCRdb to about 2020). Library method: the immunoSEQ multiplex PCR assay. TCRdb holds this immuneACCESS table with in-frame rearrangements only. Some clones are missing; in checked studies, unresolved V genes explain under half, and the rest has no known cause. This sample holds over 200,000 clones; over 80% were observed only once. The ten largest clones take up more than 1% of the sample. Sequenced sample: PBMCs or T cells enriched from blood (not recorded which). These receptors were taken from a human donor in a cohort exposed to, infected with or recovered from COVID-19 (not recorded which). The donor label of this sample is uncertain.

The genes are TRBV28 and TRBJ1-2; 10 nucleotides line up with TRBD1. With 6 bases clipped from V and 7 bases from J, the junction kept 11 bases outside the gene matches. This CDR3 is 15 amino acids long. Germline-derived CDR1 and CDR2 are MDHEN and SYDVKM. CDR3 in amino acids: CASRLTGTGAGGYTF. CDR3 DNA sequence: TGTGCCAGCAGGCTAACCGGGACAGGGGCGGGTGGCTACACCTTC.

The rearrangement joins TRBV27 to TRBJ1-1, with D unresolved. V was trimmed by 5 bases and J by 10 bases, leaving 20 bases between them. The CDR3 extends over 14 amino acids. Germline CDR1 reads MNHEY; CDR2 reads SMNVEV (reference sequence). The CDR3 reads CASSPPGLARRAFF. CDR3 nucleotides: TGTGCCAGCAGTCCCCCTGGGCTCGCCCGACGAGCTTTCTTT.

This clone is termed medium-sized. The CDR3 nucleotides read TGTGCCAGCAGCTTGAATCAGGCCTTTAGTGGCTACACCTTC. The encoded protein is CASSLNQAFSGYTF. The chain couples TRBV5-6 to TRBJ1-2; D is unclear. The CDR3 is 14 residues long. Germline V gene lookup returns CDR1 SGHDT and CDR2 YYEEEE. Trimming removed 1 base from V and 7 bases from J, with 14 bases in between.

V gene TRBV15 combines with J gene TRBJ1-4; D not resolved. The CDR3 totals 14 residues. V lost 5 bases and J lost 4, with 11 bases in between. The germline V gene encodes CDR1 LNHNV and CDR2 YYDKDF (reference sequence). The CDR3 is CATSPPGGNEKLFF. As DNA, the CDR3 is TGTGCCACCAGCCCTCCAGGTGGTAATGAAAAACTGTTTTTT. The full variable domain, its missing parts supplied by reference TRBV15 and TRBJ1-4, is DAMVIQNPRYQVTQFGKPVTLSCSQTLNHNVMYWYQQKSSQAPKLLFHYYDKDFNNEADTPDNFQSRRPNTSFCFLDIRSPGLGDTAMYLCATSPPGGNEKLFFGSGTQLSVL.

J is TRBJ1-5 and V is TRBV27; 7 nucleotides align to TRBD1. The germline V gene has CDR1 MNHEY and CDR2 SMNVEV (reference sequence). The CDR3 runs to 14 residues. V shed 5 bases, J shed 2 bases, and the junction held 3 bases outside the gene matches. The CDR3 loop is CASSLGTGNQPQHF. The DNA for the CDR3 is TGTGCCAGCAGTCTTGGGACAGGCAATCAGCCCCAGCATTTT.

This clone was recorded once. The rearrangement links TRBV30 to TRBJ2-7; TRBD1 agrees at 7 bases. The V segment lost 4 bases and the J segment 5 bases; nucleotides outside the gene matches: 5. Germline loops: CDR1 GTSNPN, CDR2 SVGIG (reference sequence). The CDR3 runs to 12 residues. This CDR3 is CAWKTGIHEQYF. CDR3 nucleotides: TGTGCCTGGAAGACAGGGATCCACGAGCAGTACTTC.

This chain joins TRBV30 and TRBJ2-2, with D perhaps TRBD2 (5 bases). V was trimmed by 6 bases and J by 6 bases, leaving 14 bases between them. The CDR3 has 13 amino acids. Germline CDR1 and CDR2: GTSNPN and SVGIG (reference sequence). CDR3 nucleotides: TGTGCCTGCTCCTATCAGCGGTCCGGGGAGCTGTTTTTT. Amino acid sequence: CACSYQRSGELFF.

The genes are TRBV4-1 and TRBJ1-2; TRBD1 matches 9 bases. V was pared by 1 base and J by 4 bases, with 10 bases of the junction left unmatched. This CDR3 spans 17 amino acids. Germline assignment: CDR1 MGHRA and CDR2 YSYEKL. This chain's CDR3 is CASSQVAGQGLFYGYTF. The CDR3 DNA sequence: TGCGCCAGCAGCCAAGTCGCGGGACAGGGACTTTTCTATGGCTACACCTTC.

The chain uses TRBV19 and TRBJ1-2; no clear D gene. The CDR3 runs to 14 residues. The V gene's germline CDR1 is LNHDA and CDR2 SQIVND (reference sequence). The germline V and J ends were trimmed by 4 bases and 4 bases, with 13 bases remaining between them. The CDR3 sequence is CASSNVAWPYGYTF. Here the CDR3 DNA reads TGTGCCAGTAGTAACGTTGCCTGGCCCTATGGCTACACCTTC. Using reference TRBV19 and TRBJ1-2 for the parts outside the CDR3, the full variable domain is DGGITQSPKYLFRKEGQNVTLSCEQNLNHDAMYWYRQDPGQGLRLIYYSQIVNDFQKGDIAEGYSVSREKKESFPLTVTSAQKNPTAFYLCASSNVAWPYGYTFGSGTRLTVV.

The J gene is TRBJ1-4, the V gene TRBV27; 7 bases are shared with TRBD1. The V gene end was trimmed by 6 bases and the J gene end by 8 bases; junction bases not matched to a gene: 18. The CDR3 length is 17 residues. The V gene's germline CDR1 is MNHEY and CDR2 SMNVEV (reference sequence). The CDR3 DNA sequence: TGTGCCAGCAGCCAACGTTTTGGCTGGGAAGGGGGCGAAAAACTGTTTTTT. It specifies CASSQRFGWEGGEKLFF.